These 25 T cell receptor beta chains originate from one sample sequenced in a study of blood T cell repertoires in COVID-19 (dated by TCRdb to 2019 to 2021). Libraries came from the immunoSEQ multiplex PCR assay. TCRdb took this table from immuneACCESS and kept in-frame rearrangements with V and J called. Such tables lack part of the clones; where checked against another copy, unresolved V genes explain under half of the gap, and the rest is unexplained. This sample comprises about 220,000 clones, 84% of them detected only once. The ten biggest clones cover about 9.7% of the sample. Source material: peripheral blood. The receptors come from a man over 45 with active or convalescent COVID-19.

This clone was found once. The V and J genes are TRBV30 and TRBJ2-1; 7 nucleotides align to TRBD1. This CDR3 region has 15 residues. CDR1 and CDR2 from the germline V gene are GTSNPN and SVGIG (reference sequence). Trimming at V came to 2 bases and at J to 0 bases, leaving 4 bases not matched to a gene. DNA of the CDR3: TGTGCCTGGAGTAGGGGACAGAGCTCCTACAATGAGCAGTTCTTC. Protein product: CAWSRGQSSYNEQFF.

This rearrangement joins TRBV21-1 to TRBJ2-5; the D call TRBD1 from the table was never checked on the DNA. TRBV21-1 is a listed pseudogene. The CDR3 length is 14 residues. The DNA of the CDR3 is TGTGCCAGCAGCAAACTCAGGGGCCAAGAGACCCAGTACTTC. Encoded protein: CASSKLRGQETQYF.

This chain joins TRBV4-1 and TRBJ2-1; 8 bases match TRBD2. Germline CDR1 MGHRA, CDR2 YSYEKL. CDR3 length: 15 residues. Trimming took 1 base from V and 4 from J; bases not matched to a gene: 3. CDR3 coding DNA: TGCGCCAGCAGCCAAGTCGCGGGGGGATACAATGAGCAGTTCTTC. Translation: CASSQVAGGYNEQFF.

The CDR3 DNA follows: TGTGCCAGCAGTATCTGGGGCACCGCAGACTACGAGCAGTACGTC. Translating it yields CASSIWGTADYEQYV. V usage is TRBV6-2 or TRBV6-3 and J usage is TRBJ2-7; D might be TRBD1 (5 bases). V dropped 5 bases and J dropped 3 bases, with 17 bases sitting between them. The V gene's germline CDR1 is MNHEY and CDR2 SVGEGT. The CDR3 runs to 15 residues.

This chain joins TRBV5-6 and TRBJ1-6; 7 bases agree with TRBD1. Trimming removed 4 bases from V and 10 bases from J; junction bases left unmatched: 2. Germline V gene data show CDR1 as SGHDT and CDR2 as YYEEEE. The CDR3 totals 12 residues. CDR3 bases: TGTGCCAGCAGCCCCAGGGGGTCACCCCTCCACTTT. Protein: CASSPRGSPLHF.

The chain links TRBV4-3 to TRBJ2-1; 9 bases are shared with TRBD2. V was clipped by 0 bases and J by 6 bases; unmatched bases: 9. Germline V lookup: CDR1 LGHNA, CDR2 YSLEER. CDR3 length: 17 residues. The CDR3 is CASSQDGTAGGGNEQFF. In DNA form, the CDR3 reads TGCGCCAGCAGCCAAGATGGTACGGCGGGAGGGGGCAATGAGCAGTTCTTC.

The CDR3: CASSLLGEGVGETQYF. The CDR3 DNA follows: TGTGCCAGCAGCTTATTGGGGGAGGGAGTAGGGGAGACCCAGTACTTC. The rearrangement uses TRBV5-6 and TRBJ2-5, with 7 bases lining up with TRBD2. This CDR3 is built from 16 residues. Trimming at V came to 2 bases and at J to 5 bases, leaving 12 bases not matched to a gene. Germline V gene data show CDR1 as SGHDT and CDR2 as YYEEEE.

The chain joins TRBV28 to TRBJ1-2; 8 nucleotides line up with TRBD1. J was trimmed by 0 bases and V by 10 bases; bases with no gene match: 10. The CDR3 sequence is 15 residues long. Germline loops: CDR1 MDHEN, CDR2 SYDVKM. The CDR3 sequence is CATMGQGATNYGYTF. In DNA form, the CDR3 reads TGTGCCACCATGGGTCAGGGGGCCACTAACTATGGCTACACCTTC.

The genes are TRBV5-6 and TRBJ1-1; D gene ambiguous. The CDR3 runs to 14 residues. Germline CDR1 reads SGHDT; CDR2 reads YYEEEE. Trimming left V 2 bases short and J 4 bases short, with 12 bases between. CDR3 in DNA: TGTGCCAGCAGCTTTAGGAGGGTGAGCACTGAAGCTTTCTTT. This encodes CASSFRRVSTEAFF.

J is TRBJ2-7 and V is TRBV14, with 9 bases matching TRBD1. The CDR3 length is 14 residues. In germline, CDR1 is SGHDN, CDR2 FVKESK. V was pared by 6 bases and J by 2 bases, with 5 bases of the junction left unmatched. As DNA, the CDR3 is TGTGCCAGCAGTCGACAGGGGGGTCCCTACGAGCAGTACTTC. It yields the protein CASSRQGGPYEQYF.

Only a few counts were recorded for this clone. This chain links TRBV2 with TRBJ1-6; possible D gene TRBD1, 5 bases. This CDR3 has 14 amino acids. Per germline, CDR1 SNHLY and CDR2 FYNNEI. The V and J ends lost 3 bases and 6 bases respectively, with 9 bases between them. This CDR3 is CASSDRVFNSPLHF. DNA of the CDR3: TGTGCCAGCAGTGACAGGGTCTTTAATTCACCCCTCCACTTT.

The CDR3 loop reads CSAVRTRTEAFF. DNA of the CDR3: TGCAGCGCTGTAAGGACTAGGACTGAAGCTTTCTTT. The genes are TRBV29-1 and TRBJ1-1; no firm D call. V was shortened by 7 bases and J by 5 bases, with 14 bases between the two germline ends. This CDR3 has 12 residues. Germline CDR1 and CDR2: SQVTM and ANQGSEA. Based on the CDR3 plus reference TRBV29-1 and TRBJ1-1, the full variable domain is SAVISQKPSRDICQRGTSLTIQCQVDSQVTMMFWYRQQPGQSLTLIATANQGSEATYESGFVIDKFPISRPNLTFSTLTVSNMSPEDSSIYLCSAVRTRTEAFFGQGTRLTVV.

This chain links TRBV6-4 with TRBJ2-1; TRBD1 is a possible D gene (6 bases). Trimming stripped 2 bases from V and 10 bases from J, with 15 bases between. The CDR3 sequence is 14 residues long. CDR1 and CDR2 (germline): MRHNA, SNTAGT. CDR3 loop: CASSDPSMGAEQFF. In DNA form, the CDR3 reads TGTGCCAGCAGTGACCCCAGCATGGGGGCAGAGCAGTTCTTC.

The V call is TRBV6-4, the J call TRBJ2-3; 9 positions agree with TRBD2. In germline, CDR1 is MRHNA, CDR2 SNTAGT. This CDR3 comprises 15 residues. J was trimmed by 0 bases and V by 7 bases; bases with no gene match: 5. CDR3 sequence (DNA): TGTGCCAGCAACCCTAGCGGGGCTAGCACAGATACGCAGTATTTT. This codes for CASNPSGASTDTQYF.

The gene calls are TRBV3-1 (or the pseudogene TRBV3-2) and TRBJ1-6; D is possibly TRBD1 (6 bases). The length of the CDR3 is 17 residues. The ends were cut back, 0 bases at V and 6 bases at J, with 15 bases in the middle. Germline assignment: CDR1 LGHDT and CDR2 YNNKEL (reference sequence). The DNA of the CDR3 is TGTGCCAGCAGCCAAGAGGGGGGGGCTGGCGGTAATTCACCCCTCCACTTT. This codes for CASSQEGGAGGNSPLHF.

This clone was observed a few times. CDR3 coding DNA: TGTGCCAGCAGTTCGGGACAGACGGTTGGAAACACCATATATTTT. Translation: CASSSGQTVGNTIYF. The chain combines TRBV2 with TRBJ1-3; 7 bases fit TRBD1. There are 15 residues in the CDR3. Germline values: CDR1 SNHLY, CDR2 FYNNEI. The junction had 7 bases not matched to a gene; V was cut back by 5 bases and J by 3 bases.

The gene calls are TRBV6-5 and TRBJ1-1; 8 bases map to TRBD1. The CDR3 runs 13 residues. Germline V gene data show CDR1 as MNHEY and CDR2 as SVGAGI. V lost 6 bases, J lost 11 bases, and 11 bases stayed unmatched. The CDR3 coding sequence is TGTGCCAGCAGCCCGGACAGGGTAGGGCGGGCTTTCTTT. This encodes CASSPDRVGRAFF.

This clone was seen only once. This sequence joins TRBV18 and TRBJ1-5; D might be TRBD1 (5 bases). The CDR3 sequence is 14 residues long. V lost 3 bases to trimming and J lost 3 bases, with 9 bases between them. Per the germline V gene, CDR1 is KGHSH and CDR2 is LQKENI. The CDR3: CASSPTATNQPQHF. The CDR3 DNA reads TGTGCCAGCTCACCGACAGCCACCAATCAGCCCCAGCATTTT.

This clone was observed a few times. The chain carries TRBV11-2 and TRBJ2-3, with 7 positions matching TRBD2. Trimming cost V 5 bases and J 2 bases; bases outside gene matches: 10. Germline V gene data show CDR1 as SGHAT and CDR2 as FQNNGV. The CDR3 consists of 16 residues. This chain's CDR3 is CASSPLDGRLTDTQYF. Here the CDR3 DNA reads TGTGCCAGCAGCCCCCTGGACGGGAGGCTCACAGATACGCAGTATTTT.

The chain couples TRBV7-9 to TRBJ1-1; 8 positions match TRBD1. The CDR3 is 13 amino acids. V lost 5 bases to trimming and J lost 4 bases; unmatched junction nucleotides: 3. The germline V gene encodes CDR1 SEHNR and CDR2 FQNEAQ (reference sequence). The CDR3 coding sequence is TGTGCCAGCAGCGCACAGGGGGGCACTGAAGCTTTCTTT. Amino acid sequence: CASSAQGGTEAFF.

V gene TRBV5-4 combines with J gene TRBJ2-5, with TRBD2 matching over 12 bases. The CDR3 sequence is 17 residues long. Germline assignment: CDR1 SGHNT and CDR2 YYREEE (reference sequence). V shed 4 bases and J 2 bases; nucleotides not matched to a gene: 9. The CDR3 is CASSQIGLAGSQETQYF. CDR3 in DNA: TGTGCCAGCAGCCAGATAGGACTAGCGGGAAGTCAAGAGACCCAGTACTTC. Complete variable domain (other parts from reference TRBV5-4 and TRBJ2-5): ETGVTQSPTHLIKTRGQQVTLRCSSQSGHNTVSWYQQALGQGPQFIFQYYREEENGRGNFPPRFSGLQFPNYSSELNVNALELDDSALYLCASSQIGLAGSQETQYFGPGTRLLVL.

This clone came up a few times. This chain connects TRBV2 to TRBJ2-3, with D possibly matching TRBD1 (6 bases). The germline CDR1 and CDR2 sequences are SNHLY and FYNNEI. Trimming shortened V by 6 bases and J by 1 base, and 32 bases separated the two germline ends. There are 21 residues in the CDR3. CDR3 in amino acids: CASRSTQNPGWGRRGTDTQYF. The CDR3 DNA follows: TGTGCCAGCAGGTCGACTCAAAACCCAGGGTGGGGGCGGAGAGGCACAGATACGCAGTATTTT. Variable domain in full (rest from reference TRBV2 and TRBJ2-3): EPEVTQTPSHQVTQMGQEVILRCVPISNHLYFYWYRQILGQKVEFLVSFYNNEISEKSEIFDDQFSVERPDGSNFTLKIRSTKLEDSAMYFCASRSTQNPGWGRRGTDTQYFGPGTRLTVL.

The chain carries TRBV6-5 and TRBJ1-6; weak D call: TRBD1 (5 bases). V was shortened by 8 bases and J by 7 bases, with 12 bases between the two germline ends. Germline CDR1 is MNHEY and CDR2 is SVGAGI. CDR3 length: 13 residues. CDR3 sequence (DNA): TGTGCCAGCTGCGTGGGGGGGAATTCACCCCTCCACTTT. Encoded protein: CASCVGGNSPLHF.

CDR3 region: CASSPTWGGGTQETQYF. CDR3 DNA: TGTGCCAGCAGCCCCACCTGGGGCGGGGGGACACAAGAGACCCAGTACTTC. This chain joins TRBV5-4 and TRBJ2-5; 8 nucleotides match TRBD2. V trimming: 4 bases; J trimming: 2 bases; junction bases outside the gene matches: 13. This CDR3 is built from 17 residues. CDR1 and CDR2 from the germline V gene are SGHNT and YYREEE (reference sequence).

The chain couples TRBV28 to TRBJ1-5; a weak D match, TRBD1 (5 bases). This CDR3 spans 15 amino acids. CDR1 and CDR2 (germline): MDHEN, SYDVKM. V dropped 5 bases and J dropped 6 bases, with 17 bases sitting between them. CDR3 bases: TGTGCCAGCAGTCCTGGGGCGACTCGAGCTCAGCCCCAGCATTTT. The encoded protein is CASSPGATRAQPQHF.